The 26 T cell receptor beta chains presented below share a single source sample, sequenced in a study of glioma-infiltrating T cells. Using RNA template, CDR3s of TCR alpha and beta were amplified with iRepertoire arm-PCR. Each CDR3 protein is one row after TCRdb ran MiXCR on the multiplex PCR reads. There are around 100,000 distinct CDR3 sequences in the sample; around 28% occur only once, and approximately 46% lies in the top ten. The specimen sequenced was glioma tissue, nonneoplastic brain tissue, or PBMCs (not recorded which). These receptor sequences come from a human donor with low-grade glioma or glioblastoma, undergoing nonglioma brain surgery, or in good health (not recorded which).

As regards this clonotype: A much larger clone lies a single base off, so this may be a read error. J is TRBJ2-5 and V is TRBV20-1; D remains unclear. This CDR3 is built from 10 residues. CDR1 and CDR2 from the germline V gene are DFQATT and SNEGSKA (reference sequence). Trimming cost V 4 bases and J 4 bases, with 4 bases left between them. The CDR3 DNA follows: TGCAGTGCTATTGGAGAGACCCAGTACTTC. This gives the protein CSAIGETQYF.

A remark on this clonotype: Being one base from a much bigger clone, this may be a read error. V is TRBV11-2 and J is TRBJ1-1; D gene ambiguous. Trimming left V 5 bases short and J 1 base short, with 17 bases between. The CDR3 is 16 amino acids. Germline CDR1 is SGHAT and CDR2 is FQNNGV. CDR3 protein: CASSPDFRVWNTEAFF. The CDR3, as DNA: TGTGCCAGCAGCCCCGATTTTCGGGTTTGGAACACTGAAGCTTTCTTT.

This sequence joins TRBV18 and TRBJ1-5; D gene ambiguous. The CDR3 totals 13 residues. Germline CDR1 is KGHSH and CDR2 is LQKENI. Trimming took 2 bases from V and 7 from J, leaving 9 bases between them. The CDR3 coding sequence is TGTGCCAGCTCACCAGGGTTGGAACAGCCCCAGCATTTT. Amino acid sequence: CASSPGLEQPQHF.

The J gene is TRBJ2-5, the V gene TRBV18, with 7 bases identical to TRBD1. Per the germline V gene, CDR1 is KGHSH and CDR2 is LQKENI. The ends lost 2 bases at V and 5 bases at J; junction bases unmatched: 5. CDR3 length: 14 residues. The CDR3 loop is CASSPGTDGETQYF. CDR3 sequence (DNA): TGTGCCAGCTCACCAGGGACAGACGGCGAGACCCAGTACTTC. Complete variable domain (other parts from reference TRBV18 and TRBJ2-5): NAGVMQNPRHLVRRRGQEARLRCSPMKGHSHVYWYRQLPEEGLKFMVYLQKENIIDESGMPKERFSAEFPKEGPSILRIQQVVRGDSAAYFCASSPGTDGETQYFGPGTRLLVL.

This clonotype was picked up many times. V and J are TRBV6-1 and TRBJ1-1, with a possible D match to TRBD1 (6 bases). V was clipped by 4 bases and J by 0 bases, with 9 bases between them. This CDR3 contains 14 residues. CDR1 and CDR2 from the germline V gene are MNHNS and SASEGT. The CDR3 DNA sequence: TGTGCCAGCAGTGCCGGACAGCTGAACACTGAAGCTTTCTTT. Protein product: CASSAGQLNTEAFF.

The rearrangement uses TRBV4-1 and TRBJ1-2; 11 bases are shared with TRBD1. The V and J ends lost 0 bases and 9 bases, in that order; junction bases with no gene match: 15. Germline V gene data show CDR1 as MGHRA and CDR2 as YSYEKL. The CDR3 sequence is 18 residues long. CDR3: CASSQDPGQGAAGGRYTF. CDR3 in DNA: TGCGCCAGCAGCCAAGACCCCGGACAGGGGGCGGCTGGTGGTCGCTACACCTTC.

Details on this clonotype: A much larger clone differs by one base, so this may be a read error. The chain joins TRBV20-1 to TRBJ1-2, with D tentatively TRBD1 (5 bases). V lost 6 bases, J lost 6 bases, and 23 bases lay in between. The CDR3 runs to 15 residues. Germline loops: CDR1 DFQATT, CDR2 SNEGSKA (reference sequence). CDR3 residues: CSARAGGGAFDGYTF. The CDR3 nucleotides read TGCAGTGCCCGAGCGGGCGGTGGGGCGTTTGATGGCTACACCTTC.

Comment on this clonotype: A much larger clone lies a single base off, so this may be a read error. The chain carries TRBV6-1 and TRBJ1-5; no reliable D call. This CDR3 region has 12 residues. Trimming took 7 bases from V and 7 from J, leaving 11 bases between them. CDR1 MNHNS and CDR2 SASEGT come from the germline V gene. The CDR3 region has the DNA TGTGCCAGCATGATGTTGGGGCAGCCCCAGCATTTT. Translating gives CASMMLGQPQHF.

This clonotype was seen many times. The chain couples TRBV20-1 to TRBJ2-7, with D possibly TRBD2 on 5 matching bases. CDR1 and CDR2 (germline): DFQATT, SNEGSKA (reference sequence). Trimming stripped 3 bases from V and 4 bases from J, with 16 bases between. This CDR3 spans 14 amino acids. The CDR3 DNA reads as TGCAGTGCTAGTACCGGGGTTACGCAGTACGAGCAGTACTTC. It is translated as CSASTGVTQYEQYF.

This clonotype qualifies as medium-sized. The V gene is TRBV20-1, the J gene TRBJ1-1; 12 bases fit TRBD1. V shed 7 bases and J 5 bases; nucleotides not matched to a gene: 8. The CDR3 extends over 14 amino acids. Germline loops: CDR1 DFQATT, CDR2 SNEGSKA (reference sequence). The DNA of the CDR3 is TGCAGTGACGGGACAGGGGGCGCGAGGACTGAAGCTTTCTTT. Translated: CSDGTGGARTEAFF.

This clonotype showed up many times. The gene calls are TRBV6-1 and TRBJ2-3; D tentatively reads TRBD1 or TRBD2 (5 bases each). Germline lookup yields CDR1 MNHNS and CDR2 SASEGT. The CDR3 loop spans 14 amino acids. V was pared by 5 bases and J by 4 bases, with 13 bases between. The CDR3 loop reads CASSLEGFADTQYF. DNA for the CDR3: TGTGCCAGCAGTTTAGAGGGGTTTGCAGATACGCAGTATTTT.

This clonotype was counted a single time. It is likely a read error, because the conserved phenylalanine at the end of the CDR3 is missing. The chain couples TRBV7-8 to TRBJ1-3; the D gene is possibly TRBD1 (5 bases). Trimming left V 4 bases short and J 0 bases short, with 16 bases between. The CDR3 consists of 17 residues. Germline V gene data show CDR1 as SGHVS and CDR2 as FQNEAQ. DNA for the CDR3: TGTGCCAGCAGCTCGTCTGTTATCGGGGGCTCTGGAAACACCATATATCTT. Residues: CASSSSVIGGSGNTIYL.

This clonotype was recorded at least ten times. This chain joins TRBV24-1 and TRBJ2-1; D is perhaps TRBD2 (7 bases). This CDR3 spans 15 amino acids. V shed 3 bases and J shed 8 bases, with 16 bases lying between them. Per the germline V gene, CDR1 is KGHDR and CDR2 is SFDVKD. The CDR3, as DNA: TGTGCCACCAGTGATGCGGGGGCGCCGGTGGATGAGCAGTTCTTC. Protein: CATSDAGAPVDEQFF.

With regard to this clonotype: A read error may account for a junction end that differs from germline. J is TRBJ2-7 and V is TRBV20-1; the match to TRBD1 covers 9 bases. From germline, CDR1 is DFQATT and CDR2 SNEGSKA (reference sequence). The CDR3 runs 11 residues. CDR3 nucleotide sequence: TGCAGCGGACAGGGGACCAACGAGCAGCGCTTC. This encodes CSGQGTNEQRF.

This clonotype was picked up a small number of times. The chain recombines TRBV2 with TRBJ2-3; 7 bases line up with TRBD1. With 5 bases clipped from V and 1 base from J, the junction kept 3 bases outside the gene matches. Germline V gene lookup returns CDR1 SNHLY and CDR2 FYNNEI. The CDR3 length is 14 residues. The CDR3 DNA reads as TGTGCCAGCAGTCCCCAGGGGGGCACAGATACGCAGTATTTT. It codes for CASSPQGGTDTQYF.

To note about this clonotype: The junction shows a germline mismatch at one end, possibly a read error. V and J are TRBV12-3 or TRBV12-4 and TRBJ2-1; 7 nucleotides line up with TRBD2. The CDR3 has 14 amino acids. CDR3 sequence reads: CASRIGLEVNEQLF. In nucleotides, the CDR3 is TGTGCCAGCAGGATAGGACTAGAGGTGAATGAGCAGTTATTC.

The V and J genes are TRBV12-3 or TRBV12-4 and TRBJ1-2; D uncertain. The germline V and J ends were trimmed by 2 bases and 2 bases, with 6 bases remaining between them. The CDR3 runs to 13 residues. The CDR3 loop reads CASSLWPNYGYTF. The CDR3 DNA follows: TGTGCCAGCAGTTTATGGCCAAACTATGGCTACACCTTC.

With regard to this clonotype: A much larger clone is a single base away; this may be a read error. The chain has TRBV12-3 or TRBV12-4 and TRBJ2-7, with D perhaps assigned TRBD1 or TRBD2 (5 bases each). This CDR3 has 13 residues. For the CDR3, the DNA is TGTGCCAGCACTGGGGCGGGCTCCCACGAGCAGTACTTC. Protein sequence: CASTGAGSHEQYF.

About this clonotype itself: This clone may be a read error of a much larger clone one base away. The CDR3 bases are TGTGACAGCAGCCAAGACAGGATCATTCAGTACTTC. It yields the protein CDSSQDRIIQYF. The J gene is TRBJ2-4, the V gene TRBV3-1, with a possible D match to TRBD1 (6 bases). The CDR3 has 12 amino acids. CDR1 is LGHDT, CDR2 YNNKEL, per germline (reference sequence).

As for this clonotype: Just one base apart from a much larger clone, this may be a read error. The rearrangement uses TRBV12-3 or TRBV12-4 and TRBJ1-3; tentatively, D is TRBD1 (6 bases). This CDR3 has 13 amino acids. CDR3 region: CASSRGGGNTTYF. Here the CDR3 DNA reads TGTGCCAGCAGCCGGGGAGGGGGAAACACCACATATTTT.

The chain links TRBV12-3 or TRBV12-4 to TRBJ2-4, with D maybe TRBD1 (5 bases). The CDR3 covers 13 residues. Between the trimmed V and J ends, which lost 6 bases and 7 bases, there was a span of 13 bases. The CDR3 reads CASREQASNIQYF. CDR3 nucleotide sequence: TGTGCCAGCAGGGAACAGGCATCTAACATTCAGTACTTC.

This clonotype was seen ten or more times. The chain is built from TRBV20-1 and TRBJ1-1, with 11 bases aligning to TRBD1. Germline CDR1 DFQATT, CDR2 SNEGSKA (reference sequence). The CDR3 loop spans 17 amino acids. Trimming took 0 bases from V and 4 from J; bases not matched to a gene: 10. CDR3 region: CSARDFRTGGAGTEAFF. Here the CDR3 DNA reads TGCAGTGCTAGAGATTTTAGGACAGGGGGCGCGGGCACTGAAGCTTTCTTT.

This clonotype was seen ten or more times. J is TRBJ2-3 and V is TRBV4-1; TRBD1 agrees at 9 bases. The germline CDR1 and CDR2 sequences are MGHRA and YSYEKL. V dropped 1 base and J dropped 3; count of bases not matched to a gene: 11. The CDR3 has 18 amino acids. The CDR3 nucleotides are TGCGCCAGCAGCCAAGTCTCTTTCGGGACAGGGAAAACAGATACGCAGTATTTT. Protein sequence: CASSQVSFGTGKTDTQYF.

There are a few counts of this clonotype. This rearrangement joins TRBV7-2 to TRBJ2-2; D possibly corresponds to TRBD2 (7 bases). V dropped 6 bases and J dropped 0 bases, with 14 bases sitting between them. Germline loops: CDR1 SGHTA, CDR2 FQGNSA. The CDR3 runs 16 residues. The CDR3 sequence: CASRNRGGANTGELFF. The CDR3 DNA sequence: TGTGCCAGCAGGAATAGGGGGGGGGCGAACACCGGGGAGCTGTTTTTT.

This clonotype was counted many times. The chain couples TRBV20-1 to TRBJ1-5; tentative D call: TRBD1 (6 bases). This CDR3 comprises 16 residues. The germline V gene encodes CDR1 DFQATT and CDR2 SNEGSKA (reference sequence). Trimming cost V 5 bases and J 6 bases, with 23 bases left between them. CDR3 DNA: TGCAGTGCTTCCGATTCCGGGACAACTTTGGGTCAGCCCCAGCATTTT. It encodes CSASDSGTTLGQPQHF.

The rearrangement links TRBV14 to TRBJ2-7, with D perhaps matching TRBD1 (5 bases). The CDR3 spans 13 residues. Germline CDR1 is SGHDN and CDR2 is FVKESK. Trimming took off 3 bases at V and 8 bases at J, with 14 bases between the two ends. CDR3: CASSHFPGSKQYF. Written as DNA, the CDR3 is TGTGCCAGCAGCCATTTCCCAGGGTCCAAGCAGTACTTC.